This passage covers 3 T cell receptor beta chains from one sample sequenced in a study of beta chain features in type 1 diabetes. Study-wide findings and caveats: All four CD4+ subsets from Type 1 diabetes patients carried moderately but significantly shorter TCRB CDR3s.

The antigens these receptors bind are not known. Expressed TCRB transcripts were sequenced after all isolated RNA was converted to cDNA. TCRdb's copy holds only in-frame clones and misses some; the assay was immunoSEQ multiplex PCR. The repertoire holds 20,000 to 30,000 clones, with 49% as singletons. Sequenced material: stem cell memory CD4+ T cells from blood. The receptors here all came from a man in his thirties or forties with type 1 diabetes.

V usage is TRBV19 and J usage is TRBJ1-5, with TRBD1 as a possible D gene (6 bases). Germline CDR1 and CDR2: LNHDA and SQIVND (reference sequence). The CDR3 runs 14 residues. Trimming cost V 3 bases and J 7 bases, with 13 bases left between them. The chain's CDR3 is CASSIGDTGQPQHF. CDR3 nucleotide sequence: TGTGCCAGTAGTATTGGGGACACAGGCCAGCCCCAGCATTTT.

V usage is TRBV2 and J usage is TRBJ1-4; no clear D gene. CDR1 is SNHLY and CDR2 is FYNNEI in the germline V gene. This CDR3 comprises 14 residues. Trimming removed 2 bases from V and 6 bases from J, with 10 bases in between. CDR3 in amino acids: CASSERPVDEKLFF. Written as DNA, the CDR3 is TGTGCCAGCAGTGAACGCCCGGTTGATGAAAAACTGTTTTTT.

This clone was counted a few times. CDR3 nucleotide sequence: TGTGCCAGCAGCTTAGAGGGAGGGATTTACCCTGGAGAGCAGTACTTC. It translates to CASSLEGGIYPGEQYF. This chain connects TRBV13 to TRBJ2-7; 7 nucleotides agree with TRBD2. The J segment lost 7 bases and the V segment lost 1 base, leaving 13 bases of the junction unmatched. The CDR3 contains 16 residues. Looked up from germline, CDR1 is PRHDT and CDR2 is FYEKMQ (reference sequence).